This T cell receptor (beta chain) was profiled in a study of beta chain features in type 1 diabetes. Overall study findings and caveats: Patients with Type 1 diabetes showed moderately but significantly shorter TCRB CDR3s in all four CD4+ subsets.

Since all of the isolated RNA was reverse transcribed, expressed TCRB transcripts were what got sequenced. The method was immunoSEQ multiplex PCR; TCRdb's version includes in-frame clones alone and lacks a portion of them. Of about 230,000 clones in the sample, approximately 16% were seen once. In its sample, this clone was seen a few times. Its antigen is as yet unknown. This CDR3 is built from 14 residues. The sequence was obtained from a man aged 25 to 40 with type 1 diabetes. Material for sequencing was naive CD4+ T cells from blood. This sequence joins TRBV21-1 and TRBJ1-2; TRBD1 is the table's D call and was not checked against the DNA. TRBV21-1 constitutes a pseudogene. The CDR3 is CASSKGASNYGYTF. The CDR3 DNA sequence: TGTGCCAGCAGCAAAGGGGCCTCTAACTATGGCTACACCTTC.